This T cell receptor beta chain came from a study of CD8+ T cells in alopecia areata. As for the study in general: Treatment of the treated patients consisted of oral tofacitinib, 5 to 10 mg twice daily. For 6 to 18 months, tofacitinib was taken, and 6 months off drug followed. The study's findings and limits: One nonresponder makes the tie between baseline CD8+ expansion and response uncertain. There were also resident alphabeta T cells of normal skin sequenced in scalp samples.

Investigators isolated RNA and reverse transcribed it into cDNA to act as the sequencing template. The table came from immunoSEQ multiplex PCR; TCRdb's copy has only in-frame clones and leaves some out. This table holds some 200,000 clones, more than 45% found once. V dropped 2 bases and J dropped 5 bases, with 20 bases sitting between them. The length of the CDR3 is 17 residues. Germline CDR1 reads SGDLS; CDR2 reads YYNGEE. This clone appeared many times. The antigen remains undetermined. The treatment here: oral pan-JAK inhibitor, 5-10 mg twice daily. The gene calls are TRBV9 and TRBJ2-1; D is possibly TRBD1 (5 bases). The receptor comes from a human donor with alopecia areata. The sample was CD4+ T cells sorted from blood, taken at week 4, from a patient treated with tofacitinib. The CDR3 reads CASSVGTLGRADNEQFF. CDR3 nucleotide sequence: TGTGCCAGCAGCGTTGGTACCCTCGGCAGGGCAGACAATGAGCAGTTCTTC. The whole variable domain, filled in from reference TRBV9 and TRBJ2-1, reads DSGVTQTPKHLITATGQRVTLRCSPRSGDLSVYWYQQSLDQGLQFLIQYYNGEERAKGNILERFSAQQFPDLHSELNLSSLELGDSALYFCASSVGTLGRADNEQFFGPGTRLTVL.